This T cell receptor beta chain stems from a study of T-cell memory formation after mild COVID-19. Study conclusions and caveats: CD4/CD8 balance held among clones contracting day 15 to 85, and later expanders leaned CD4+. There were some responding clones in pre-infection memory, which suggested that cross-reactive memory had joined.

It was 5'RACE with constant-segment primers that produced the TCR alpha and TCR beta cDNA libraries, which carried sample barcodes and UMIs. From the 5' RACE reads, TCRdb called clonotypes with MiXCR, one entry per CDR3 protein. The data show about 130,000 distinct CDR3 sequences, with around 25% seen just once and roughly a quarter held by the top ten. To note about this clonotype: Its target is not known.

V was cut by 5 bases and J by 15 bases, with 5 bases left in between. Germline lookup yields CDR1 SEHNR and CDR2 FQNEAQ (reference sequence). The CDR3 consists of 8 residues. The source material was PBMCs or a T cell subset sorted from them (not recorded which). The chain employs TRBV7-9 and TRBJ2-1; D remains ambiguous. This sequence originates from an adult woman who had mild COVID-19 (a few samples of this study predate the infection). Cell type and time point are not known. CDR3 nucleotide sequence: TGTGCCAGCAGCGGTCGGTTCTTC. It is translated as CASSGRFF.